One and the same sample provided the 5 T cell receptor beta chains below, sequenced in a study of monozygotic twins with inflammatory bowel disease. TCRdb reprocessed the 5' RACE reads and keeps a single row for each CDR3 protein, giving no DNA. Seen in this sample are under 200,000 distinct CDR3 sequences; the ten most common clones hold over 2.5%. What was sequenced was blood. The receptors come from a human donor with ulcerative colitis or Crohn's disease, or a healthy co-twin of an affected twin (not recorded which).

The chain has TRBV20-1 and TRBJ2-2; with no DNA, the TCRdb D assignment of TRBD2 cannot be verified. The CDR3 is made up of 15 amino acids. Per germline, CDR1 DFQATT and CDR2 SNEGSKA (reference sequence). The CDR3 loop is CSAPLGASLTGELFF.

The rearrangement links TRBV28 to TRBJ2-7; TCRdb designates TRBD2, a call that cannot be tested without DNA. CDR3 length: 16 residues. CDR1 and CDR2 from the germline V gene are MDHEN and SYDVKM. CDR3 loop: CASSFGLSGTPYEQYF. The variable domain in full, completed from reference TRBV28 and TRBJ2-7, reads DVKVTQSSRYLVKRTGEKVFLECVQDMDHENMFWYRQDPGLGLRLIYFSYDVKMKEKGDIPEGYSVSREKKERFSLILESASTNQTSMYLCASSFGLSGTPYEQYFGPGTRLTVT.

CDR3 residues: CSNSGRAYNEQFF. V and J are TRBV20-1 and TRBJ2-1. CDR1 is DFQATT, CDR2 SNEGSKA, per germline (reference sequence). CDR3 length equals 13 residues.

This rearrangement joins TRBV27 to TRBJ2-1; TCRdb designates TRBD1, a call that cannot be tested without DNA. Germline V gives CDR1 MNHEY, CDR2 SMNVEV (reference sequence). The CDR3 is 14 amino acids. The CDR3 reads CASRAGQTFNEQFF.

V usage is TRBV3-1 and J usage is TRBJ1-1; TCRdb names TRBD1, which stays unverified in the absence of DNA. Germline loops: CDR1 LGHDT, CDR2 YNNKEL (reference sequence). CDR3 length equals 14 residues. The CDR3 loop is CASSQGGPNTEAFF.